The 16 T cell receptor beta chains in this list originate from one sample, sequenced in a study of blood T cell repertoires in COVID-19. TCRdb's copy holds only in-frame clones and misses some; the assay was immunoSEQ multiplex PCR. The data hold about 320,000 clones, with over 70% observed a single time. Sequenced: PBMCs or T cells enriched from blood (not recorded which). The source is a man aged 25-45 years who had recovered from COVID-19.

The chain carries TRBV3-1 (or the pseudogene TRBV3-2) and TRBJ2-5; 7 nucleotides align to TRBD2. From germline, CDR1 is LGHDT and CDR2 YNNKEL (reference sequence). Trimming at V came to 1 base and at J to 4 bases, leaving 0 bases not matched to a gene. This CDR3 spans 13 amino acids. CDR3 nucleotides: TGTGCCAGCAGCCAAGGGGAGGGAGAGACCCAGTACTTC. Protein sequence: CASSQGEGETQYF.

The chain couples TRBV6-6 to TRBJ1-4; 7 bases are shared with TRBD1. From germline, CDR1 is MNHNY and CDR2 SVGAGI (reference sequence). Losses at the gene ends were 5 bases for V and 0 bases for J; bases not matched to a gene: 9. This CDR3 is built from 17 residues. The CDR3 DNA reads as TGTGCCAGCAGTCGTAGACAGGGAGTCGCAACTAATGAAAAACTGTTTTTT. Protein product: CASSRRQGVATNEKLFF.

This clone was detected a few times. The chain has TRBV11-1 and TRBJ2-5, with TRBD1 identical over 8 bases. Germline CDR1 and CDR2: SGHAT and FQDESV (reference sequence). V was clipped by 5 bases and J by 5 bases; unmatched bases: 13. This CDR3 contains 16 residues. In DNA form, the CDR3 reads TGTGCCAGCAGCGACCGGACAGGGAGTTTGGCGGAGACCCAGTACTTC. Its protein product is CASSDRTGSLAETQYF.

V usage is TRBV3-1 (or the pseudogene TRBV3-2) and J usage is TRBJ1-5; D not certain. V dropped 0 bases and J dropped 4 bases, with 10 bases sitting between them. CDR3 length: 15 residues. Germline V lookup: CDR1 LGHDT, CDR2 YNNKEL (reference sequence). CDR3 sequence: CASSQDVRGNQPQHF. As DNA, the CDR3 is TGTGCCAGCAGCCAAGATGTTCGAGGGAATCAGCCCCAGCATTTT.

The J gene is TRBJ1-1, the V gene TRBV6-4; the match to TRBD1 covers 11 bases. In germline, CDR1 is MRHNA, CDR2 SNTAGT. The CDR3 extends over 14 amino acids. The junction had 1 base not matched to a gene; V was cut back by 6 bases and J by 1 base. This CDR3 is CASSGQGANTEAFF. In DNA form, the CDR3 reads TGTGCCAGCAGCGGACAGGGGGCGAACACTGAAGCTTTCTTT.

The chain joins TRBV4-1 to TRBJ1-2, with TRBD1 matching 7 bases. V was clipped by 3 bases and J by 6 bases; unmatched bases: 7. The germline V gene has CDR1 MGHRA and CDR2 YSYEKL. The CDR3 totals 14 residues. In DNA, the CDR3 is TGCGCCAGCAGCCACTACAGGGGTGAGGATGGCTACACCTTC. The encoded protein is CASSHYRGEDGYTF.

CDR3 sequence: CASSFPGDEQFF. DNA for the CDR3: TGTGCCAGCAGCTTTCCAGGGGATGAGCAGTTCTTC. The V call is TRBV13, the J call TRBJ2-1; possible D gene TRBD1, 6 bases. Trimming shortened V by 3 bases and J by 8 bases, and 8 bases separated the two germline ends. Germline V CDR1 and CDR2: PRHDT, FYEKMQ (reference sequence). The CDR3 has 12 residues.

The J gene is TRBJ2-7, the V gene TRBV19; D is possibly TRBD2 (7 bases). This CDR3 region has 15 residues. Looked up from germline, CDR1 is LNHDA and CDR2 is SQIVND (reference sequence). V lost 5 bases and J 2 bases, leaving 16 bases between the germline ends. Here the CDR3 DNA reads TGTGCCAGTAGTGCCGGACAGAGCGGGACCTACGAGCAGTACTTC. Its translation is CASSAGQSGTYEQYF.

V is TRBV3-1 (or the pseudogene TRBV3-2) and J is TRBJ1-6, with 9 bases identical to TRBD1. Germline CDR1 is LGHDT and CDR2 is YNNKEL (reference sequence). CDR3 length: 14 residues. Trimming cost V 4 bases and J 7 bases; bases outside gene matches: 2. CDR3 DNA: TGTGCCAGCAGCCCCGGGACAGGGAATTCACCCCTCCACTTT. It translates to CASSPGTGNSPLHF.

CDR3 in amino acids: CASSLSARTVTNYGYTF. The CDR3 nucleotides are TGTGCCAGCAGTTTATCGGCCCGGACAGTTACTAACTATGGCTACACCTTC. The rearrangement joins TRBV27 to TRBJ1-2, with TRBD1 as a possible D gene (6 bases). The germline CDR1 and CDR2 sequences are MNHEY and SMNVEV (reference sequence). The length of the CDR3 is 17 residues. Trimming took off 0 bases at V and 0 bases at J, with 14 bases between the two ends.

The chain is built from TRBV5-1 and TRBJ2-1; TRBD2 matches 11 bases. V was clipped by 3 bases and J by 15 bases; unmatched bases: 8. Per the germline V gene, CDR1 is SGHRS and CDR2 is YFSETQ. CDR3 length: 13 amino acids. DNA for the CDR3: TGCGCCAGCAGCTCGGAGACTAGCGGGGCTCGGTTCTTC. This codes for CASSSETSGARFF.

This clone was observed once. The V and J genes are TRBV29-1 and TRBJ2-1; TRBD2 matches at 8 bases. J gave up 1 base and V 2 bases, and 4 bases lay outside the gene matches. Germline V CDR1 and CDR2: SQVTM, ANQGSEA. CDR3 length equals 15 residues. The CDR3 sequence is CSVESGGRSYNEQFF. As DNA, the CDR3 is TGCAGCGTTGAATCGGGGGGGCGGTCCTACAATGAGCAGTTCTTC.

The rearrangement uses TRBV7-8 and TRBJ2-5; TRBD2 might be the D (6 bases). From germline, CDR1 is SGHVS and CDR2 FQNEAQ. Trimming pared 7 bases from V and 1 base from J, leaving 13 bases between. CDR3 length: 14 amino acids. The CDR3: CASTLMRGQETQYF. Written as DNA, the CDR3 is TGTGCCAGCACCCTTATGCGGGGCCAAGAGACCCAGTACTTC.

In DNA, the CDR3 is TGTGCCAGCAGCTTGTACGGGAACACCGGGGAGCTGTTTTTT. This codes for CASSLYGNTGELFF. This rearrangement joins TRBV7-6 to TRBJ2-2; D is unresolved. V was trimmed by 3 bases and J by 1 base, leaving 6 bases between them. CDR1 and CDR2 from the germline V gene are SGHVS and FNYEAQ. The CDR3 totals 14 residues.

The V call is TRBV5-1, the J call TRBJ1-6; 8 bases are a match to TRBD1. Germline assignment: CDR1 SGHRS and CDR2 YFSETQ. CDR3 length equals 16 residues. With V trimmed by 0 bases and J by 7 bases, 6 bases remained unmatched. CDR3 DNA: TGCGCCAGCAGCTTGGGGACAGGGCGAAAGAATTCACCCCTCCACTTT. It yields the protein CASSLGTGRKNSPLHF.

CDR3 protein: CASSIGTVGELFF. The CDR3 nucleotides read TGTGCCAGCAGTATCGGGACAGTCGGGGAGCTGTTTTTT. The chain recombines TRBV12-3 or TRBV12-4 with TRBJ2-2, with 7 bases matching TRBD1. Trimming took 5 bases from V and 7 from J; bases not matched to a gene: 4. This CDR3 contains 13 residues.